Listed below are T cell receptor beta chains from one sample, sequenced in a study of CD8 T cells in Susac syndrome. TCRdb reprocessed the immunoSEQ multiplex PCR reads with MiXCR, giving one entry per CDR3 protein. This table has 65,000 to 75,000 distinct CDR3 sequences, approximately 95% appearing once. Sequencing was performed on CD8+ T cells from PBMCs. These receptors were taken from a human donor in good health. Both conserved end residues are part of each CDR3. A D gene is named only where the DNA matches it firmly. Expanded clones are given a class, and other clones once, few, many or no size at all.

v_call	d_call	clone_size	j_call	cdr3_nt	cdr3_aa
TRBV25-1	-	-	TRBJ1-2	TGTGCCAGCAGCCCGGACAGATCCTATGGCTACACCTTC	CASSPDRSYGYTF
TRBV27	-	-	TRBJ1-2	TGTGCCAGCACAGGCGGGGATGGCTACACCTTC	CASTGGDGYTF
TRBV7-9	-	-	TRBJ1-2	TGTGCCAGCAGCTCCCCGCCCCTCTATGGCTACACCTTC	CASSSPPLYGYTF
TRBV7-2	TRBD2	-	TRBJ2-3	TGTGCCAGCAGCTTGTCCCCCCTAACTAGCGGGGGACCCCAAGATACGCAGTATTTT	CASSLSPLTSGGPQDTQYF
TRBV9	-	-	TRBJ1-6	TGTGCCAGCAGCGTGTCCGAGAATTCACCCCTCCACTTT	CASSVSENSPLHF
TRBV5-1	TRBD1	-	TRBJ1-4	TGCGCCAGCAGCGACGACAGGGGAGAAGAAAAACTGTTTTTT	CASSDDRGEEKLFF
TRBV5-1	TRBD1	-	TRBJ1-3	TGCGCCAGCAGCTCGACAGGGGGATCTGGAAACACCATATATTTT	CASSSTGGSGNTIYF
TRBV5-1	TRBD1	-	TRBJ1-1	TGCGCCAGCAGCGCAGGGACAGGGGGGCTGAACACTGAAGCTTTCTTT	CASSAGTGGLNTEAFF
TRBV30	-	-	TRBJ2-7	TGTGCCTGGGGGGACGGCCCGTCGGACTACGAGCAGTACTTC	CAWGDGPSDYEQYF
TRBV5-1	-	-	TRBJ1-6	TGCGCCAGCAGCTTTTTGCAGGGATCTGATTCACCCCTCCACTTT	CASSFLQGSDSPLHF
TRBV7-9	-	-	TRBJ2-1	TGTGCCAGCAGCACCCTCTACAATGAGCAGTTCTTC	CASSTLYNEQFF
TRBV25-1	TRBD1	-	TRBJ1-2	TGTGCCACCCAGTGGGGACAGAGCCCCTGGGACTATGGCTACACCTTC	CATQWGQSPWDYGYTF
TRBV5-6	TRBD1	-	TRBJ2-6	TGTGCCAGCAGCCTTGACAGGGGGCAGGCCAACGTCCTGACTTTC	CASSLDRGQANVLTF
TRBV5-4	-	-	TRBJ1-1	TGTGCCAGCAGCTTTAAGGGGAACACTGAAGCTTTCTTT	CASSFKGNTEAFF
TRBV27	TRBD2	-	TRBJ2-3	TGTGCCAGCAGTGTGCTACCGGGACTAGCGGGGCAGGGAGATACGCAGTATTTT	CASSVLPGLAGQGDTQYF
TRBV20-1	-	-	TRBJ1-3	TGCAGTGCTAGAGGGCTCTCTGGAAACACCATATATTTT	CSARGLSGNTIYF
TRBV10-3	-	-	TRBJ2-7	TGTGCCATCAGTGAGTCGACGGCAGGGGCCCGCTCCTACGAGCAGTACTTC	CAISESTAGARSYEQYF
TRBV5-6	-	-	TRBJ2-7	TGTGCCAGCAGCTTGGCCGGGGGCCACTACGAGCAGTACTTC	CASSLAGGHYEQYF
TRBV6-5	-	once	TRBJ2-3	TGTGCCAGCAGTTTAAGAAGCTCTAGCACAGATACGCAGTATTTT	CASSLRSSSTDTQYF
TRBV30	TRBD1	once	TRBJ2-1	TGTGCCTGGAGTCGGAGAGGGGGCAGTGAGCAGTTCTTC	CAWSRRGGSEQFF
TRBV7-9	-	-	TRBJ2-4	TGTGCCAGCAGCTTAGCGGGGGGCCACAAAAACATTCAGTACTTC	CASSLAGGHKNIQYF
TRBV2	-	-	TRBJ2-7	TGTGCCAGCAGTGAACGTGCAGGGCCTGGGTACGAGCAGTACTTC	CASSERAGPGYEQYF
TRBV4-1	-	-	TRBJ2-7	TGCGCCAGCAGCCAACGAGTAAATTACGAGCAGTACTTC	CASSQRVNYEQYF
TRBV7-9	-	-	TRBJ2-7	TGTGCCAGCAATCCGCTCGGGGGCTTCTCCTACGAGCAGTACTTC	CASNPLGGFSYEQYF
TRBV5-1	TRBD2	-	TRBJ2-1	TGCGCCAGCAGACCAGAGCGGGGGGGCCCATACAATGAGCAGTTCTTC	CASRPERGGPYNEQFF
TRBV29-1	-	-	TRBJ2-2	TGCAGCGTCTTCGTATCCACCGGGGAGCTGTTTTTT	CSVFVSTGELFF
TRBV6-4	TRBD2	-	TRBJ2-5	TGTGCCAGCAGGGCGACTAGCGGGGGATCTTGCCAGTACTTC	CASRATSGGSCQYF
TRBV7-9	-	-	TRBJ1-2	TGTGCCAGCAGTCGCAACCGGCCCGAATGGGGCTACACCTTC	CASSRNRPEWGYTF
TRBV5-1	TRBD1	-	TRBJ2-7	TGCGCCAGCAGCGCCACCCCCGGGACAGGGGGGAAGGAGCAGTACTTC	CASSATPGTGGKEQYF
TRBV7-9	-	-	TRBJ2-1	TGTGCCATCCTCCGGGGGGCGAATGAGCAGTTCTTC	CAILRGANEQFF
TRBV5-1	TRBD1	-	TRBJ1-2	TGCGCCAGCAGCCAACAACAGGGGAACTATGGCTACACCTTC	CASSQQQGNYGYTF
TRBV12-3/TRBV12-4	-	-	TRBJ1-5	TGTGCCAGCAGCCCTGTGGGGAATCAGCCCCAGCATTTT	CASSPVGNQPQHF
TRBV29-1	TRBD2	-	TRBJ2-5	TGCAGCGCCAGAGGCGGGGGGGCCGGAGAGACCCAGTACTTC	CSARGGGAGETQYF
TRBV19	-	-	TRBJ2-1	TGTGCCAGTAGTACCGGGAGCTCCTACAATGAGCAGTTCTTC	CASSTGSSYNEQFF
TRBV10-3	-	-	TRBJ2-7	TGTGCCATCAAGGAACAGACCAAACCCTACGAGCAGTACTTC	CAIKEQTKPYEQYF
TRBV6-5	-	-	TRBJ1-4	TGTGCCAGCAGTACCGGGACGGAAGATGAAAAACTGTTTTTT	CASSTGTEDEKLFF
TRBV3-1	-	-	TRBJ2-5	TGTGCCAGCAGCCCACTTAGGGCCAACTCCGGTGAGACCCAGTACTTC	CASSPLRANSGETQYF
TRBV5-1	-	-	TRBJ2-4	TGCGCCAGCAGCTTGGATCCCGGCAGGATGAACATTCAGTACTTC	CASSLDPGRMNIQYF
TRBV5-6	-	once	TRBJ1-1	TGTGCCAGCAGCACACTGAACACTGAAGCTTTCTTT	CASSTLNTEAFF
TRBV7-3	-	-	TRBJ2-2	TGTGCCAGCAGTAGACTCGGGGGTACCGGGGAGCTGTTTTTT	CASSRLGGTGELFF
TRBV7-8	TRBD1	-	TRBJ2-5	TGTGCCAGCAGCTTCCAATGGACAGGGTTGTACCAAGAGACCCAGTACTTC	CASSFQWTGLYQETQYF
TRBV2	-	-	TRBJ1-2	TGTGCCAGCAGTGATGGGGTATATGGCTACACCTTC	CASSDGVYGYTF
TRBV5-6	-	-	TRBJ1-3	TGTGCCAGCAGCTTCGCTCCGGGACAAGGAAACACCATATATTTT	CASSFAPGQGNTIYF
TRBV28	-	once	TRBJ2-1	TGTGCCAGCAGTTTGGGTGAGCAGTTCTTC	CASSLGEQFF
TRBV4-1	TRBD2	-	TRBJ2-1	TGCGCCAGCAGCCTATCCTGGCGGGGGGGGAATGAGCAGTTCTTC	CASSLSWRGGNEQFF
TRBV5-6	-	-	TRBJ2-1	TGTGCCAGCAGCAACCGGGACACGGAGTACAATGAGCAGTTCTTC	CASSNRDTEYNEQFF
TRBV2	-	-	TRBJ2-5	TGTGCCAGCAGTGAGGAGGGGGTAATCGAGACCCAGTACTTC	CASSEEGVIETQYF
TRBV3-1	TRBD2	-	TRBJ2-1	TGTGCCAGCAGCCCCAGAAGCGGGGCGTACTACAATGAGCAGTTCTTC	CASSPRSGAYYNEQFF